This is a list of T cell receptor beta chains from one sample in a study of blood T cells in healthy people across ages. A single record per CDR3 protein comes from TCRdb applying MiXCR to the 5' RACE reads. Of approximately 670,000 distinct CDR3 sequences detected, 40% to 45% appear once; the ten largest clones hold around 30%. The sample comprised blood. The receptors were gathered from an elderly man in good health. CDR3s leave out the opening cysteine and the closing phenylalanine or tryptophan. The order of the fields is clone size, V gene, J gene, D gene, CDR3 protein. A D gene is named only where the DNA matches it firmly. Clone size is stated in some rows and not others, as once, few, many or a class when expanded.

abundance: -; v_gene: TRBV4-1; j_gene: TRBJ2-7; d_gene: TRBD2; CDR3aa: ASSAGSGSGYEQY
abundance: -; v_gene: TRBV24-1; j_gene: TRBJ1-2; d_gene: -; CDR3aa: ATSAAANYGYT
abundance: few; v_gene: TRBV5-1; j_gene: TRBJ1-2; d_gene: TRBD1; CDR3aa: ASYGTGPRGGYT
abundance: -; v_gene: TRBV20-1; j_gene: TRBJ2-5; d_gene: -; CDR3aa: SARTGGGETQY
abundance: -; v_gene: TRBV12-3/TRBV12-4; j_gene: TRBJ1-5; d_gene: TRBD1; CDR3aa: ASSSDRLGNQPQH
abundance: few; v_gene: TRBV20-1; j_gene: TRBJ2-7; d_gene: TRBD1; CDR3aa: SSKGTGPFEQY
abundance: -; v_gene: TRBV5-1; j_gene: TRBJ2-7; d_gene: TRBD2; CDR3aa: ASSPGLAGGHNEQY
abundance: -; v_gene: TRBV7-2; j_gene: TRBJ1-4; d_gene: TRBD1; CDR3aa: AGSARQGAQEKLF
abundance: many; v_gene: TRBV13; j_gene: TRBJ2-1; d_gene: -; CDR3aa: ASSLGDRILEQF
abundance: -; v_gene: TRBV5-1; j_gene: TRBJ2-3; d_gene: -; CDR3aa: VSSLMPGSSTDTQY
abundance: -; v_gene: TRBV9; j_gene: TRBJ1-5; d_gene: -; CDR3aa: ASMSGALFSNQPQH
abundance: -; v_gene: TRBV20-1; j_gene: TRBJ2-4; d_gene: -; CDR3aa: SSWNVAGGSKNIQY
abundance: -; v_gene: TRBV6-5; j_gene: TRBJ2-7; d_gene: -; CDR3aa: ASRGAQSYEQY
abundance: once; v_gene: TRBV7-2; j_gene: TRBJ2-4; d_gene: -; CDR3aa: ASSSQGNGRGDERY
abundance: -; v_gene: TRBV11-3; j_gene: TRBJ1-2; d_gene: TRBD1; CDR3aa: ASSLGRDRMLGYGYT
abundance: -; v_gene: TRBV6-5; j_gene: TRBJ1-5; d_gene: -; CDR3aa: ASGYAGPGNQPQH
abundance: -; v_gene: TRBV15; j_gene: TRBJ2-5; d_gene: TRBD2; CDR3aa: ATSRGAGGIQETQY
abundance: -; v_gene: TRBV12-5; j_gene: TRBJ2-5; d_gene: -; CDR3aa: ASGSGLLQETQY
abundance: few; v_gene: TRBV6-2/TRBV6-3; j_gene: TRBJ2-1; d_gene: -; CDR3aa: ASSRMTGTVLNEQF
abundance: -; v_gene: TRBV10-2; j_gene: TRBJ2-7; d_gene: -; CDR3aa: ASSDRVSYEQY
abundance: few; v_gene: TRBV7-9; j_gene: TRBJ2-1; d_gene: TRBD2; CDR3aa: ASSLARTSGEQF
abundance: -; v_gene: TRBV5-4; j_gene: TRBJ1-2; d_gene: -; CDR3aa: ASSLAYQGSYGYT
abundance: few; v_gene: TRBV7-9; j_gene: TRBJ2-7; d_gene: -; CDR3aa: ASSLRGSVNEQY
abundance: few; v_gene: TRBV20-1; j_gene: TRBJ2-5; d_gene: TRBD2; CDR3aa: SAREEASGGGETQY
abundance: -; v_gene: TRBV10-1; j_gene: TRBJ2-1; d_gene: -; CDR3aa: TSSPSRQNYNEQF
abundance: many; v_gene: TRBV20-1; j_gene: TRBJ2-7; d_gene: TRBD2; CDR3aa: SAREGASGSSYEQY
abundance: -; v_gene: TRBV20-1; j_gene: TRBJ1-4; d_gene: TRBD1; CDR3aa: SAPPTGGLTNEKLF
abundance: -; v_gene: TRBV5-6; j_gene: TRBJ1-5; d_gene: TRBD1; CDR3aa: ASSRGTGPGNQPQH
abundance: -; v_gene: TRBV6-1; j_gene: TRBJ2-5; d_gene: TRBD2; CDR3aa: ASSEEDGGGRIEQY
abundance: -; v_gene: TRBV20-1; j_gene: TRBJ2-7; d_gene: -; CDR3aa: SGEGTYEQY
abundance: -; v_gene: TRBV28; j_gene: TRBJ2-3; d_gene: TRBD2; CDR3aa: TSSPFTSGASTDTQY
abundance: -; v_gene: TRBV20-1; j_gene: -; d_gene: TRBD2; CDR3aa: SARVATSGENIQY
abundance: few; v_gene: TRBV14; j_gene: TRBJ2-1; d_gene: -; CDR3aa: ASSHGTTYNEQF
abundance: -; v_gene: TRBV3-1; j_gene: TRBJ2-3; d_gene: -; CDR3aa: ASSPFGATATQY
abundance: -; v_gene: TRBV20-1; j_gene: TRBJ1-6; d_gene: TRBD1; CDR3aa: SATTGQGVVSPLH
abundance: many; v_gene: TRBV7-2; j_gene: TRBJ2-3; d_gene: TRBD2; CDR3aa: ASSDGSSGPQGTQY
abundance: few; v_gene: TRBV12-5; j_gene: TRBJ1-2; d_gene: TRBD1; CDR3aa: ASGLPEGQVLGYT
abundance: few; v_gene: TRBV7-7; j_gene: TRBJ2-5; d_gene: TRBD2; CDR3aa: ASSLSGRVWETQY
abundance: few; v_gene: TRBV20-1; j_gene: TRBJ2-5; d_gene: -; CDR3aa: SANQGTQETQY
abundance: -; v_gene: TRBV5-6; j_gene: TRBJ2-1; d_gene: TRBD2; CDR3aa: VSSLAWSGGEQF